This T cell receptor beta chain emerged from a study of blood T cells in healthy people across ages. Whole-study findings and limits: Unknown CMV status may confound age-related changes in expanded clones. Unsorted PBMCs ruled out conclusive naive versus antigen-experienced comparison.

The study recruited healthy Caucasian donors from Russia who were aged about 6 to 90. Each sample provided at least 6 micrograms of extracted total RNA. A J-beta primer mix and a sample-barcoded 5' primer were used in a second PCR of about 7 to 12 cycles. TCRdb redid the calling of the 5' RACE reads with MiXCR, one entry per CDR3 protein. The sample includes roughly 800,000 distinct CDR3 sequences, 53% seen only once; the top ten take about 42%. Losses at the gene ends were 3 bases for V and 3 bases for J; bases not matched to a gene: 4. Germline V gene lookup returns CDR1 SGHVS and CDR2 FQNEAQ. This CDR3 spans 16 amino acids. Turning to this clonotype: Its antigen remains unknown.

The clonotype was recovered from an elderly man in good health. Sequencing was performed on blood. This chain connects TRBV7-8 to TRBJ1-6; the match to TRBD1 covers 8 bases. The CDR3 spells CASSLDRVVYNSPLHF. The DNA of the CDR3 is TGTGCCAGCAGCTTGGACAGGGTAGTCTATAATTCACCCCTCCACTTT. Combining the CDR3 with reference TRBV7-8 and TRBJ1-6 gives the whole variable domain GAGVSQSPRYKVAKRGQDVALRCDPISGHVSLFWYQQALGQGPEFLTYFQNEAQLDKSGLPSDRFFAERPEGSVSTLKIQRTQQEDSAVYLCASSLDRVVYNSPLHFGNGTRLTVT.